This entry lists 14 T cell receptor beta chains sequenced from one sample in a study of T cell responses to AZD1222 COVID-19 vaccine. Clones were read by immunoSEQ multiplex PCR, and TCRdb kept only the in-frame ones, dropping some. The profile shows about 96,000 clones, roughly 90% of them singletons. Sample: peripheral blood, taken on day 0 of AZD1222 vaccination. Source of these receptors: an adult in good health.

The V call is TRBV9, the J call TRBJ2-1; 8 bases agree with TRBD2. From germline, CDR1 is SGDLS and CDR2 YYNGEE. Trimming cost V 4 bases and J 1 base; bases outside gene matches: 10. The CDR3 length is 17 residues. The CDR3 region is CASSQGSGRGSYNEQFF. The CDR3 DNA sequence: TGTGCCAGCAGCCAGGGGAGCGGGAGAGGGTCCTACAATGAGCAGTTCTTC. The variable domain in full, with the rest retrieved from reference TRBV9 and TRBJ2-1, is DSGVTQTPKHLITATGQRVTLRCSPRSGDLSVYWYQQSLDQGLQFLIQYYNGEERAKGNILERFSAQQFPDLHSELNLSSLELGDSALYFCASSQGSGRGSYNEQFFGPGTRLTVL.

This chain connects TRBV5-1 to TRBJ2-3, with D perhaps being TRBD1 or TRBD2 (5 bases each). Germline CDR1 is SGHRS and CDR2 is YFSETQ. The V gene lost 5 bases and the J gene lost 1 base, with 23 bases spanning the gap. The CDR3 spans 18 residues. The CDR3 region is CASRIAPGPSAGTDTQYF. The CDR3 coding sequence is TGCGCCAGCAGGATAGCCCCGGGGCCCTCGGCGGGCACAGATACGCAGTATTTT.

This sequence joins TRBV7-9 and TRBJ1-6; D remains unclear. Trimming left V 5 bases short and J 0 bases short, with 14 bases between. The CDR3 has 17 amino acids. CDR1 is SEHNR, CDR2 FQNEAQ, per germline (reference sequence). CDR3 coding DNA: TGTGCCAGCAGCCCTGACCGACCCAACTCCTATAATTCACCCCTCCACTTT. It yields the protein CASSPDRPNSYNSPLHF.

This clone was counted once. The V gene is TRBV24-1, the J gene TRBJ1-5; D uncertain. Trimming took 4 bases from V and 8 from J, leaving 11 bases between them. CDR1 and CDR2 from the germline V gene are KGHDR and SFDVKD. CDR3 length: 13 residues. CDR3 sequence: CATSEQGMEPQHF. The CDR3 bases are TGTGCCACCAGTGAACAAGGGATGGAGCCCCAGCATTTT.

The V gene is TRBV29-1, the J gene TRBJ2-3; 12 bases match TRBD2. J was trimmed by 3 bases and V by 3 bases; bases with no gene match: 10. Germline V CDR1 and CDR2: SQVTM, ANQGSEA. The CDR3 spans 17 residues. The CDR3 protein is CSVETSGSLSWTDTQYF. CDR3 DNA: TGCAGCGTTGAGACTAGCGGGAGCTTATCTTGGACAGATACGCAGTATTTT.

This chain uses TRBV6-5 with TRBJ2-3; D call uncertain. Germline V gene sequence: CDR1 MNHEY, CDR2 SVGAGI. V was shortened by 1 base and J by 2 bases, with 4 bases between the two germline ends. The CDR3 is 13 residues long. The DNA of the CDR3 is TGTGCCAGCAGTTACTGGTACACAGATACGCAGTATTTT. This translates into CASSYWYTDTQYF.

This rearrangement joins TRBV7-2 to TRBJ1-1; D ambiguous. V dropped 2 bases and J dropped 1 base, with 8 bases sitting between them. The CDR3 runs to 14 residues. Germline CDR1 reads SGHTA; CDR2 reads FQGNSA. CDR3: CASSLMARNTEAFF. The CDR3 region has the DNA TGTGCCAGCAGCTTAATGGCACGGAACACTGAAGCTTTCTTT.

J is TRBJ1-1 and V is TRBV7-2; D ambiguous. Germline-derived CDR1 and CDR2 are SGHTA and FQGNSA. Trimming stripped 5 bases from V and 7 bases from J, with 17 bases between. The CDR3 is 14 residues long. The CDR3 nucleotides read TGTGCCAGCAGCATTCGAGGGAGAGTGGTTGAAGCTTTCTTT. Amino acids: CASSIRGRVVEAFF.

The CDR3: CASSYQGTLAKNIQYF. CDR3 coding DNA: TGTGCCAGCAGCTACCAGGGGACCCTAGCCAAAAACATTCAGTACTTC. The V call is TRBV13, the J call TRBJ2-4, with D tentatively TRBD1 (6 bases). The CDR3 has 16 residues. The germline CDR1 and CDR2 sequences are PRHDT and FYEKMQ (reference sequence). V shed 4 bases and J shed 0 bases, with 13 bases lying between them.

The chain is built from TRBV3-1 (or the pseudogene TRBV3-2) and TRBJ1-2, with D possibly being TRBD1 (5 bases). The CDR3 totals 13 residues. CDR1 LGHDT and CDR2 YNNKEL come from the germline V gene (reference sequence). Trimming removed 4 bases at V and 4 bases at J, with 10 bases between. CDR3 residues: CASSRDSFYGYTF. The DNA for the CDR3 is TGTGCCAGCAGCCGAGACAGTTTCTATGGCTACACCTTC.

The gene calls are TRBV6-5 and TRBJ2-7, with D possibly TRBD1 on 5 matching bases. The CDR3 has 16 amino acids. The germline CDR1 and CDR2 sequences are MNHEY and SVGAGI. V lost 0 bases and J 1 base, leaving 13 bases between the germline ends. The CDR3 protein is CASSYSRQSVSYEQYF. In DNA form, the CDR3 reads TGTGCCAGCAGTTACTCCAGACAGTCAGTTTCCTACGAGCAGTACTTC.

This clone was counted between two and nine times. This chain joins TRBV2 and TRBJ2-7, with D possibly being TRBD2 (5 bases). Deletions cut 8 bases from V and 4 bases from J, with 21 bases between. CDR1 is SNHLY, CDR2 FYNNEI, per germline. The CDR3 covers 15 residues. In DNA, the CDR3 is TGTGCCAGCGGCCGAGGGCCAGGCCAACCGTACGAGCAGTACTTC. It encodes CASGRGPGQPYEQYF.

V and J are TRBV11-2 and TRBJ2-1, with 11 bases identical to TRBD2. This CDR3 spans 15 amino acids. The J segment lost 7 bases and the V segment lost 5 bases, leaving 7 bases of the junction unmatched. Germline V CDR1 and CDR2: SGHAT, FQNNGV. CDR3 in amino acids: CASSPTSGSLNEQFF. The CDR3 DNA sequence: TGTGCCAGCAGCCCCACTAGCGGGAGTCTAAATGAGCAGTTCTTC.

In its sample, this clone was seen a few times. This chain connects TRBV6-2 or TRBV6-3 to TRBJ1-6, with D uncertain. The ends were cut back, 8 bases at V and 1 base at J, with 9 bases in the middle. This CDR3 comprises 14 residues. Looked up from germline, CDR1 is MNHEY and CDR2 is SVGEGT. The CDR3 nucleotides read TGTGCCAGCGGTTCCAGTTCCTATAATTCACCCCTCCACTTT. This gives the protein CASGSSSYNSPLHF.